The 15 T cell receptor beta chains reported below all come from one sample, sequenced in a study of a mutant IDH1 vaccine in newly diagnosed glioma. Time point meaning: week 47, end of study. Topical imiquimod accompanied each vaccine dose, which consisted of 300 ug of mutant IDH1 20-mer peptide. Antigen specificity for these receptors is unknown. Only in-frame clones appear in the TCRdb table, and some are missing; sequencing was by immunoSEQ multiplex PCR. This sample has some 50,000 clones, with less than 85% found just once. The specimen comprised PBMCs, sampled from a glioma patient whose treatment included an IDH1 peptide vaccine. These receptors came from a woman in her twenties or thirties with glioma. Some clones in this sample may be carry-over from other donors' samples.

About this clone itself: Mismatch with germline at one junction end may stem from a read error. CDR3 sequence: CASSLEADRGHGYTF. In DNA form, the CDR3 reads TGTGCTAGCAGCTTAGAAGCGGACAGGGGGCATGGCTACACCTTC. J is TRBJ1-2 and V is TRBV7-7; 11 bases match TRBD1. Germline loops: CDR1 SSHAT, CDR2 FNYEAQ (reference sequence). This CDR3 has 15 residues.

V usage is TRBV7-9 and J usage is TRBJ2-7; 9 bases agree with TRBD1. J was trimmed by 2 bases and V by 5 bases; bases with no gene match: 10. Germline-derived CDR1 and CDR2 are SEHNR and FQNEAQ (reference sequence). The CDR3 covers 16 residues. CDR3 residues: CASSRPGQGPPYEQYF. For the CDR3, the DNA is TGTGCCAGCAGCCGCCCGGGACAGGGTCCCCCCTACGAGCAGTACTTC.

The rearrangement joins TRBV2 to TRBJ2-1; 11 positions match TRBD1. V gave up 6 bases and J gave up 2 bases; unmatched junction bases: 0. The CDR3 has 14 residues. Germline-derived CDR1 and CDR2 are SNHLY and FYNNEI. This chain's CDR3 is CASRGQGAYNEQFF. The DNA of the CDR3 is TGTGCCAGCAGGGGACAGGGGGCCTACAATGAGCAGTTCTTC. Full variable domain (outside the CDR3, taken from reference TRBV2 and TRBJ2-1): EPEVTQTPSHQVTQMGQEVILRCVPISNHLYFYWYRQILGQKVEFLVSFYNNEISEKSEIFDDQFSVERPDGSNFTLKIRSTKLEDSAMYFCASRGQGAYNEQFFGPGTRLTVL.

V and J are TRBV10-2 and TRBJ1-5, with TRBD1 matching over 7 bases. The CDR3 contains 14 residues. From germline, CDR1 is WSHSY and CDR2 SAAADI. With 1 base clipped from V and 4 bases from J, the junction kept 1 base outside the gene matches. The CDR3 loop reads CASSEYRGNQPQHF. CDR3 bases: TGCGCCAGCAGTGAGTACAGGGGAAATCAGCCCCAGCATTTT.

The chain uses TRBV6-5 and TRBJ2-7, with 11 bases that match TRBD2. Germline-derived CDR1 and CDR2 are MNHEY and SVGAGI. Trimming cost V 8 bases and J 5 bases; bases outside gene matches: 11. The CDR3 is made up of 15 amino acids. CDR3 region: CASGKTTSGRNEQYF. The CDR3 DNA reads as TGTGCCAGCGGAAAGACTACTAGCGGGAGAAACGAGCAGTACTTC.

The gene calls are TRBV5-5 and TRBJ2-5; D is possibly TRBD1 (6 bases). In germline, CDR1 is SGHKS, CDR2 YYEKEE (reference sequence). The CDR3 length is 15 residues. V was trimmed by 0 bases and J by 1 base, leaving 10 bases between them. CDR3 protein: CASSLGTASQETQYF. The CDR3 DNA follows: TGTGCCAGCAGCTTGGGGACAGCCTCCCAAGAGACCCAGTACTTC.

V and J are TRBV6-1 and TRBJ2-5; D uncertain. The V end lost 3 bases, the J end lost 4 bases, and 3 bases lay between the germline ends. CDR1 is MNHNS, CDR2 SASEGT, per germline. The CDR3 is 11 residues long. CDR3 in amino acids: CASSDIETQYF. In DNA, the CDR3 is TGTGCCAGCAGTGATATAGAGACCCAGTACTTC.

CDR3 sequence reads: CASSALVGGGEQYF. CDR3 nucleotides: TGTGCCAGCAGCGCGCTTGTGGGAGGGGGCGAGCAGTACTTC. This sequence joins TRBV9 and TRBJ2-7, with a weak D call TRBD2 (7 bases). CDR3 size: 14 residues. Germline lookup yields CDR1 SGDLS and CDR2 YYNGEE. Trimming left V 3 bases short and J 6 bases short, with 16 bases between.

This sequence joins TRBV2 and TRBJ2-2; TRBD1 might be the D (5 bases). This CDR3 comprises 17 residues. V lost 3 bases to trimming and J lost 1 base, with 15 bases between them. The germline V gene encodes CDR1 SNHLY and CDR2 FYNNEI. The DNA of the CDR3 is TGTGCCAGCAGTGACGCAGGGTCAAACTGGAACACCGGGGAGCTGTTTTTT. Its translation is CASSDAGSNWNTGELFF.

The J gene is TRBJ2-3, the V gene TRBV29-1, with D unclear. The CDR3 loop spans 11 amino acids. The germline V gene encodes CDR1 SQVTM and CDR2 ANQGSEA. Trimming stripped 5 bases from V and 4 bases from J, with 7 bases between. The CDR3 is CSVRDPDTQYF. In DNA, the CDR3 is TGCAGCGTTAGAGACCCAGATACGCAGTATTTT.

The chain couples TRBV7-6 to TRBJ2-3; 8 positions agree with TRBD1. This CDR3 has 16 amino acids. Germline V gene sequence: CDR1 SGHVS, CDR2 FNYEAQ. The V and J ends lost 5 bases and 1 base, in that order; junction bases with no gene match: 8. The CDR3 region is CASSTSTGVGTDTQYF. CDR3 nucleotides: TGTGCCAGCAGCACCTCGACAGGGGTCGGCACAGATACGCAGTATTTT.

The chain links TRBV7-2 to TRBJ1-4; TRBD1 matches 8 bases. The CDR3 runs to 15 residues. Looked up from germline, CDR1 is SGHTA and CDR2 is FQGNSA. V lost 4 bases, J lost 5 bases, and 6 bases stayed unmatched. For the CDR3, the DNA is TGTGCCAGCAGCTCACAGGGGGTCGCAAATGAAAAACTGTTTTTT. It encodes CASSSQGVANEKLFF.

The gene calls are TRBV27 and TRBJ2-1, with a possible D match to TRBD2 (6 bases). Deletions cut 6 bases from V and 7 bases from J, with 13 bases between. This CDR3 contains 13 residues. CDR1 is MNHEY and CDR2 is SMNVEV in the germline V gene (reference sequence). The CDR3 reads CASSRAGRNEQFF. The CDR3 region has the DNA TGTGCCAGCAGCCGGGCGGGAAGGAATGAGCAGTTCTTC.

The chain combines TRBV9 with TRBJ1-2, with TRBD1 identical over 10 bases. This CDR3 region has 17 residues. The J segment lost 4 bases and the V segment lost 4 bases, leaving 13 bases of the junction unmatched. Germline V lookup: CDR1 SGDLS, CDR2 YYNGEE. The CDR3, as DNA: TGTGCCAGCAGCCCAAATTTAAGGGGGGACAGGGGCTATGGCTACACCTTC. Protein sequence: CASSPNLRGDRGYGYTF.

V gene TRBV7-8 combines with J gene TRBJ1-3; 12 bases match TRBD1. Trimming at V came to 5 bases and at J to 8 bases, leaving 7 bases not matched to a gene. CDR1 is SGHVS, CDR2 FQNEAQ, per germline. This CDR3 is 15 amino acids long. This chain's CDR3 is CASSPGTGGGHTIYF. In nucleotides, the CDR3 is TGTGCCAGCAGCCCAGGGACAGGGGGCGGACACACCATATATTTT.